The 10 T cell receptor beta chains given below trace back to one sample, sequenced in a study of regulatory T cells in long-lasting Graves disease. Library construction for TCR beta used iRepertoire HTBI primers and Arm-PCR of CDR3 regions. TCRdb reprocessed the multiplex PCR reads via MiXCR and lists one record per CDR3 protein. The repertoire holds about 520,000 distinct CDR3 sequences, 9.5% to 15% seen once, with over 7% in the top ten. Time point defined: newly diagnosed GD, antithyroid drugs for less than 3 months. Isolated PBMC RNA provided the starting material for the TCR library. Separately, the same data were catalogued under a study of T cells in Graves' hyperthyroidism and ophthalmopathy.

Source: peripheral blood mononuclear cells (PBMCs), taken at new diagnosis, from a patient treated with antithyroid drugs. These receptors all come from a woman aged 25 to 39 with Graves disease.

The table lists this clonotype with a few counts. The chain couples TRBV27 to TRBJ2-2, with D unresolved. CDR1 and CDR2 from the germline V gene are MNHEY and SMNVEV (reference sequence). The V gene lost 6 bases and the J gene lost 0 bases, with 8 bases spanning the gap. The CDR3 consists of 14 residues. The CDR3 nucleotides are TGTGCCAGCAGCCGAAGGGCGAACACCGGGGAGCTGTTTTTT. This sequence encodes CASSRRANTGELFF.

This clonotype has a count of ten or more. The V and J genes are TRBV6-1 and TRBJ2-7, with D unresolved. There are 14 residues in the CDR3. Trimming left V 5 bases short and J 2 bases short, with 13 bases between. Germline CDR1 MNHNS, CDR2 SASEGT. The CDR3 is CASSIRTAPYEQYF. The CDR3 region has the DNA TGTGCCAGCAGTATCCGGACGGCCCCCTACGAGCAGTACTTC.

In this sample, this clonotype turned up many times. The J gene is TRBJ2-7, the V gene TRBV28; weak D call: TRBD2 (5 bases). Germline V lookup: CDR1 MDHEN, CDR2 SYDVKM. V lost 2 bases to trimming and J lost 3 bases, with 11 bases between them. This CDR3 is built from 14 residues. The chain's CDR3 is CASSLGGRVYEQYF. For the CDR3, the DNA is TGTGCCAGCAGTTTAGGTGGGCGGGTCTACGAGCAGTACTTC. The whole variable domain, remainder taken from reference TRBV28 and TRBJ2-7, is DVKVTQSSRYLVKRTGEKVFLECVQDMDHENMFWYRQDPGLGLRLIYFSYDVKMKEKGDIPEGYSVSREKKERFSLILESASTNQTSMYLCASSLGGRVYEQYFGPGTRLTVT.

This clonotype was picked up a small number of times. The chain uses TRBV3-1 and TRBJ2-5; tentatively, D is TRBD1 or TRBD2 (5 bases each). CDR1 and CDR2 (germline): LGHDT, YNNKEL (reference sequence). The V gene lost 1 base and the J gene lost 7 bases, with 22 bases spanning the gap. The CDR3 extends over 17 amino acids. Written as DNA, the CDR3 is TGTGCCAGCAGCCAAGCCCCCCCCGGGACCGTCTTTCGGACCCAGTACTTC. Encoded protein: CASSQAPPGTVFRTQYF.

This clonotype was detected ten times or more. V gene TRBV29-1 combines with J gene TRBJ2-7, with D tentatively TRBD1 or TRBD2 (5 bases each). CDR3 size: 14 residues. Per the germline V gene, CDR1 is SQVTM and CDR2 is ANQGSEA. Trimming removed 0 bases from V and 6 bases from J, with 15 bases in between. The CDR3 loop reads CSVEDGGVGTEQYF. In nucleotides, the CDR3 is TGCAGCGTTGAAGATGGTGGGGTGGGGACCGAGCAGTACTTC.

The V and J genes are TRBV27 and TRBJ1-2; no definite D call. Germline assignment: CDR1 MNHEY and CDR2 SMNVEV (reference sequence). This CDR3 has 14 amino acids. V dropped 6 bases and J dropped 0 bases, with 11 bases sitting between them. The CDR3 region has the DNA TGTGCCAGCAGCCCCCTGGAAGCTAACTATGGCTACACCTTC. Its protein is CASSPLEANYGYTF.

Regarding this clonotype: Given a much more abundant clone one base away, this may be a read error. The J gene is TRBJ2-1, the V gene TRBV7-9, with 8 bases that match TRBD1. J gave up 6 bases and V 1 base, and 8 bases lay outside the gene matches. The CDR3 spans 16 residues. From germline, CDR1 is SEHNR and CDR2 FQNEAQ (reference sequence). The CDR3 is CASSLVGTGKGNEQFF. CDR3 DNA: TGTGCCAGCAGCTTAGTGGGGACAGGTAAAGGCAATGAGCAGTTCTTC. Combining the CDR3 with reference TRBV7-9 and TRBJ2-1 gives the whole variable domain DTGVSQNPRHKITKRGQNVTFRCDPISEHNRLYWYRQTLGQGPEFLTYFQNEAQLEKSRLLSDRFSAERPKGSFSTLEIQRTEQGDSAMYLCASSLVGTGKGNEQFFGPGTRLTVL.

At least ten counts were recorded for this clonotype. The chain combines TRBV2 with TRBJ2-1; a possible D gene is TRBD2 (5 bases). V was pared by 1 base and J by 4 bases, with 14 bases between. Germline-derived CDR1 and CDR2 are SNHLY and FYNNEI. The CDR3 sequence is 16 residues long. The CDR3: CASSEGRSGGYNEQFF. The DNA of the CDR3 is TGTGCCAGCAGTGAAGGGCGGTCAGGAGGATACAATGAGCAGTTCTTC.

This chain joins TRBV30 and TRBJ1-1, with 8 positions matching TRBD1. The germline CDR1 and CDR2 sequences are GTSNPN and SVGIG (reference sequence). The CDR3 covers 16 residues. V gave up 2 bases and J gave up 7 bases; unmatched junction bases: 15. CDR3 region: CAWSPLGQGVSGEAFF. CDR3 nucleotide sequence: TGTGCCTGGAGTCCCCTAGGACAGGGCGTTTCTGGTGAAGCTTTCTTT.

In this sample, this clonotype turned up many times. The chain links TRBV7-2 to TRBJ2-3; D gene ambiguous. CDR3 length: 16 residues. Germline-derived CDR1 and CDR2 are SGHTA and FQGNSA. V shed 6 bases and J shed 6 bases, with 22 bases lying between them. Here the CDR3 reads CASSHQGPTVGDTQYF. The CDR3 DNA reads as TGTGCCAGCAGTCACCAAGGACCCACGGTAGGCGATACGCAGTATTTT.